The clone carrying this TCR beta chain was seen a few times. This sample is part of a study of human T cells and chemical hapten exposure. Each CDR3 protein is one row after TCRdb ran MiXCR on the RACE reads. The sample has approximately 100,000 distinct CDR3 sequences; approximately 10% are singletons. The time point: patch test 1, 2 weeks after DPC sensitization. Treatment reported: therapeutic diphenylcyclopropenone sensitization with weekly scalp DPC. Per the germline V gene, CDR1 is MNHEY and CDR2 is SVGAGI. The CDR3 loop spans 14 amino acids. Trimming took off 8 bases at V and 5 bases at J, with 18 bases between the two ends.

The starting material was whole blood, obtained in connection with sensitization to the hapten diphenylcyclopropenone (DPC). This chain links TRBV6-5 with TRBJ1-1; D unclear. The receptor was derived from a woman in her forties with alopecia areata. Some clones in this sample may be carry-over from other donors' samples. The CDR3 DNA is TGTGCCAGCGTCCGGGCGACGCTTGGGACTGAAGCTTTCTTT. The encoded protein is CASVRATLGTEAFF.